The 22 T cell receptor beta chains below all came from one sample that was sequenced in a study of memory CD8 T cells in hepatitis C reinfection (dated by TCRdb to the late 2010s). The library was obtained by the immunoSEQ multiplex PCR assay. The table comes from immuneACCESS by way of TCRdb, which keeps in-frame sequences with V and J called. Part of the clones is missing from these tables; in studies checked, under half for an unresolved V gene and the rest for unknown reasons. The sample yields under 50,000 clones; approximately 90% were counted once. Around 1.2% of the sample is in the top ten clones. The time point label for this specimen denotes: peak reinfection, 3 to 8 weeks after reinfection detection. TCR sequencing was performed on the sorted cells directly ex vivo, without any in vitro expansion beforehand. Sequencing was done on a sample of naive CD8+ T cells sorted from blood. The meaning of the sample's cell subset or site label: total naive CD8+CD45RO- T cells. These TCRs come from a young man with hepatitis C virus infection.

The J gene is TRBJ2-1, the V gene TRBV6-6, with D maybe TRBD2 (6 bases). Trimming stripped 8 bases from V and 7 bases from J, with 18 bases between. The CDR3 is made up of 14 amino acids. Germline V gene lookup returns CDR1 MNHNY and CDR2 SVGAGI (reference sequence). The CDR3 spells CASLSPGVVNEQFF. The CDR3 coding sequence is TGTGCCAGCCTCAGCCCGGGGGTGGTAAATGAGCAGTTCTTC.

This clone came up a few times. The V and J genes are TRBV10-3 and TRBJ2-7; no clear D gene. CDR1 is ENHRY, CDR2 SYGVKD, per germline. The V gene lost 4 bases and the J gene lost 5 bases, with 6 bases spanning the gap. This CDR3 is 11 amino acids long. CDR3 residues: CAISGGNEQYV. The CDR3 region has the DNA TGTGCCATCAGTGGAGGAAACGAGCAGTACGTC.

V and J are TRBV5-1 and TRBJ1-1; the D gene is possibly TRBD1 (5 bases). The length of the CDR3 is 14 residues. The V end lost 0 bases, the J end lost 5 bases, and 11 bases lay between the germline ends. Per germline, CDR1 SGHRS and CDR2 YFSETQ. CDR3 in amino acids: CASSLEQGGTEAFF. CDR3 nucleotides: TGCGCCAGCAGCTTGGAGCAGGGAGGGACTGAAGCTTTCTTT.

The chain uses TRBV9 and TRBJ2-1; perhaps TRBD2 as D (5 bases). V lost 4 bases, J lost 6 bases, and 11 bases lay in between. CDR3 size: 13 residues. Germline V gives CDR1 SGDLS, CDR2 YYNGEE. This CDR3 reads CASSPRRGNEQFF. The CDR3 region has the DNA TGTGCCAGCAGCCCCCGCCGGGGCAATGAGCAGTTCTTC. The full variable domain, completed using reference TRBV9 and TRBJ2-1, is DSGVTQTPKHLITATGQRVTLRCSPRSGDLSVYWYQQSLDQGLQFLIQYYNGEERAKGNILERFSAQQFPDLHSELNLSSLELGDSALYFCASSPRRGNEQFFGPGTRLTVL.

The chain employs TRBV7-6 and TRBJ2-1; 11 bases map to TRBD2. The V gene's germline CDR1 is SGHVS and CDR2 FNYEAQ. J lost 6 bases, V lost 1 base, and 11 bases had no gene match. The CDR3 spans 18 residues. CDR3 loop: CASSLDEVAGGIFNEQFF. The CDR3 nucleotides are TGTGCCAGCAGCTTAGATGAGGTAGCGGGAGGGATATTCAATGAGCAGTTCTTC.

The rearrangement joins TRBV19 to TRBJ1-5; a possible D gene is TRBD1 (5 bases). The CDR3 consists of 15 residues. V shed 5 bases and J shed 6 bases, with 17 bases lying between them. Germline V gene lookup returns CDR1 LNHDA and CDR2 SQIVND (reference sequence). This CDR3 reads CASSPSAGLTQPQHF. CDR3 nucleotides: TGTGCCAGTAGTCCCTCTGCAGGGTTGACTCAGCCCCAGCATTTT.

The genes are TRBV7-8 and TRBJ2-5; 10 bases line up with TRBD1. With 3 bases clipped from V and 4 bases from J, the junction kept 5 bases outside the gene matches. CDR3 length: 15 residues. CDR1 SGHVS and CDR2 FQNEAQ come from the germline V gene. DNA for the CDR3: TGTGCCAGCAGCTTCGGGGACAGGGGACGAGAGACCCAGTACTTC. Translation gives CASSFGDRGRETQYF.

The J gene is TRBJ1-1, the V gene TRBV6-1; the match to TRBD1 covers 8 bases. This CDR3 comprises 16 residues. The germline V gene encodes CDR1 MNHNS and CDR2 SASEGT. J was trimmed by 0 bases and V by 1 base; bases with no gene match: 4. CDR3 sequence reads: CASSEGDRYMNTEAFF. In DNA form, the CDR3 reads TGTGCCAGCAGTGAAGGGGACAGGTATATGAACACTGAAGCTTTCTTT.

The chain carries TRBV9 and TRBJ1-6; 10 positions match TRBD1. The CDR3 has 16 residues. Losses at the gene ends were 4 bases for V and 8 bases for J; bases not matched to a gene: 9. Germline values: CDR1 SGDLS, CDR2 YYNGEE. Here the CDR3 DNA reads TGTGCCAGCAGCCAAGGGGCTGGGACAGGGGATTCACCCCTCCACTTT. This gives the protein CASSQGAGTGDSPLHF.

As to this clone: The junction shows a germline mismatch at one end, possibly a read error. CDR3 region: CASSAGANTGAFF. CDR3 DNA sequence: TGTGCCAGCAGTGCCGGAGCGAACACTGGAGCTTTCTTT. The chain carries TRBV6-1 and TRBJ1-1, with D hard to call. This CDR3 contains 13 residues. The germline gives CDR1 MNHNS, CDR2 SASEGT.

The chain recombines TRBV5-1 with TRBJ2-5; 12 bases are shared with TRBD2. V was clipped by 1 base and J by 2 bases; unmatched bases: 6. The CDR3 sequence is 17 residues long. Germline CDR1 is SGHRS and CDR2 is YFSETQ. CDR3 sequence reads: CASSLSLAGGRQETQYF. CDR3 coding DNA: TGCGCCAGCAGCTTGAGCCTAGCGGGAGGGCGACAAGAGACCCAGTACTTC.

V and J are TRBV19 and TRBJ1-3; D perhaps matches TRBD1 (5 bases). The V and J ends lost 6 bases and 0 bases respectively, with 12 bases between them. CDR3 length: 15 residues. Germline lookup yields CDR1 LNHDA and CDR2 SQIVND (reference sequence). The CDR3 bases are TGTGCCAGTAGAGGGGCCGACCACTCTGGAAACACCATATATTTT. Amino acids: CASRGADHSGNTIYF.

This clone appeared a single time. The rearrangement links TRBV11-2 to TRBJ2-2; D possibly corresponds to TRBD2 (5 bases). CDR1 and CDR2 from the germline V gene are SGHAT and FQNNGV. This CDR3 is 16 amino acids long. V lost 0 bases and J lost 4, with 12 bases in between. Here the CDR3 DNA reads TGTGCCAGCAGCTTAGATCACGGGAAGGGCACCGGGGAGCTGTTTTTT. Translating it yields CASSLDHGKGTGELFF.

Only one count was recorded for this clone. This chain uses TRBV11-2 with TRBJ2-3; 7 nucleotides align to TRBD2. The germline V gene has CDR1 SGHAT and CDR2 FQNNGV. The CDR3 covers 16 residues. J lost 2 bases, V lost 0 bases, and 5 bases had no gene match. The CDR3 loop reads CASSLDWGGYTDTQYF. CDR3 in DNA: TGTGCCAGCAGCTTAGATTGGGGGGGGTACACAGATACGCAGTATTTT. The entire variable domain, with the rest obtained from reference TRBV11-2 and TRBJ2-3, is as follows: EAGVAQSPRYKIIEKRQSVAFWCNPISGHATLYWYQQILGQGPKLLIQFQNNGVVDDSQLPKDRFSAERLKGVDSTLKIQPAKLEDSAVYLCASSLDWGGYTDTQYFGPGTRLTVL.

The CDR3 loop is CSVVTGYADTQYF. In DNA form, the CDR3 reads TGCAGCGTTGTGACCGGGTATGCAGATACGCAGTATTTT. V usage is TRBV29-1 and J usage is TRBJ2-3, with D uncertain. The germline V and J ends were trimmed by 4 bases and 4 bases, with 12 bases remaining between them. Germline values: CDR1 SQVTM, CDR2 ANQGSEA. The CDR3 runs to 13 residues.

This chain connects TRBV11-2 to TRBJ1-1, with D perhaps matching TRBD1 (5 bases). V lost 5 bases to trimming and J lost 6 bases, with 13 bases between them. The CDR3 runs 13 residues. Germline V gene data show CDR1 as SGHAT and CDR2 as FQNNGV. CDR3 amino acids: CASSPGHEPEAFF. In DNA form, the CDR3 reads TGTGCCAGCAGCCCCGGACATGAACCTGAAGCTTTCTTT.

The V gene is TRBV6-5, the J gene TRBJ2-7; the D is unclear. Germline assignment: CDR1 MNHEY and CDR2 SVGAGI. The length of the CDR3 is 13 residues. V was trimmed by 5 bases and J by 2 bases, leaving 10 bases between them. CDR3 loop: CASSLQATYEQYF. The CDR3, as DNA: TGTGCCAGCAGTCTCCAGGCCACCTACGAGCAGTACTTC.

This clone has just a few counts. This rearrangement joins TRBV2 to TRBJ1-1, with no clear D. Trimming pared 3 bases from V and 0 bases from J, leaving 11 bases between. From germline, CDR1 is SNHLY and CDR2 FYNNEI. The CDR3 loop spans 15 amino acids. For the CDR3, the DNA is TGTGCCAGCAGTGAGGAGGTCAACCTGAACACTGAAGCTTTCTTT. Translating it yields CASSEEVNLNTEAFF.

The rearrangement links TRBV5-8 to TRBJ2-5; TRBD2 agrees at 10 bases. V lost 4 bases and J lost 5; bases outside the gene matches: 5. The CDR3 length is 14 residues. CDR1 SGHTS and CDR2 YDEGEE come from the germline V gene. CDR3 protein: CASSPDSGRETQYF. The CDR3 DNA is TGTGCCAGCAGCCCCGATAGCGGGAGGGAGACCCAGTACTTC.

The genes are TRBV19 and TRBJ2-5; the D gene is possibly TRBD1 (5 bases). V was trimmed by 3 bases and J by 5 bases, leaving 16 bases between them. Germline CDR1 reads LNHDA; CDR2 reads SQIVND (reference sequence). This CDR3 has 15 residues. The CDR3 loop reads CASSILDSPGETQYF. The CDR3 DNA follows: TGTGCCAGTAGTATTTTAGACAGTCCTGGGGAGACCCAGTACTTC.

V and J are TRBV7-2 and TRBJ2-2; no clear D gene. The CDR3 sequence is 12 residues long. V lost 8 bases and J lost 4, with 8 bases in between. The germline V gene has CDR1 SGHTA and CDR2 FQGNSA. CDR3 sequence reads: CASPVPTGELFF. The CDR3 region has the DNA TGTGCCAGCCCCGTCCCCACCGGGGAGCTGTTTTTT.

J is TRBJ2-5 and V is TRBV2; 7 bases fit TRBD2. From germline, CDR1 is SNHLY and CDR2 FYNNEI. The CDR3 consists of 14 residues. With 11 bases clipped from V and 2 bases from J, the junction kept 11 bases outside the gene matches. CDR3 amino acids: CASSGGGVQETQYF. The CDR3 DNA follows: TGTGCCTCCTCCGGTGGGGGGGTGCAAGAGACCCAGTACTTC.